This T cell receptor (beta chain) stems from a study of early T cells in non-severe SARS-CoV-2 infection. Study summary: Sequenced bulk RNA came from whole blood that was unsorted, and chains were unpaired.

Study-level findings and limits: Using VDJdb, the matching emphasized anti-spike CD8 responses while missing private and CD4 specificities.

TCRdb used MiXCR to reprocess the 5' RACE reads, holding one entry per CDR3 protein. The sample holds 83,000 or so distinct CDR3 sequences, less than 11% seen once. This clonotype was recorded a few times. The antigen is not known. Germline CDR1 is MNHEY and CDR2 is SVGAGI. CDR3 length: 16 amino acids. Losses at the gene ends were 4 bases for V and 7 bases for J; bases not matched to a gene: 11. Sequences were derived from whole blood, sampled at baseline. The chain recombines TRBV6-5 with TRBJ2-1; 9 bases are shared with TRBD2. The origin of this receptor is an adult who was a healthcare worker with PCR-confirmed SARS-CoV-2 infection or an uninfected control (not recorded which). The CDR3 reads CASSSPGGRAGNEQFF. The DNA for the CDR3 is TGTGCCAGCAGTTCCCCCGGCGGGAGGGCCGGTAATGAGCAGTTCTTC.